This T cell receptor (beta chain) was recorded in a study of PD-1 blockade in classical Hodgkin lymphoma. Study-level points and caveats: The origin of the repertoire differences remains undefined, with disease activity or prior therapy as possible causes. Reported findings placed baseline TCR diversity lower in newly diagnosed patients (compared with healthy donors).

Here immunoSEQ multiplex PCR was the method, and the copy in TCRdb shows in-frame clones only, minus some. The repertoire holds tens of thousands of clones, with roughly 94% as singletons. Germline V CDR1 and CDR2: MRHNA, SNTAGT. The CDR3 is made up of 13 amino acids. Trimming cost V 5 bases and J 2 bases, with 8 bases left between them. Time point in this sample: newly diagnosed, previously untreated cHL patient sample. Untreated, newly diagnosed classical Hodgkin lymphoma PBMCs served for comparison. About this clone: The antigen is not known.

This receptor was taken from a human donor with classical Hodgkin lymphoma. This chain uses TRBV6-4 with TRBJ2-3; D ambiguous. Sequences were obtained from peripheral blood mononuclear cells (PBMCs). The CDR3 bases are TGTGCCAGCAGTTTGGTTGTCACAGATACGCAGTATTTT. It yields the protein CASSLVVTDTQYF.